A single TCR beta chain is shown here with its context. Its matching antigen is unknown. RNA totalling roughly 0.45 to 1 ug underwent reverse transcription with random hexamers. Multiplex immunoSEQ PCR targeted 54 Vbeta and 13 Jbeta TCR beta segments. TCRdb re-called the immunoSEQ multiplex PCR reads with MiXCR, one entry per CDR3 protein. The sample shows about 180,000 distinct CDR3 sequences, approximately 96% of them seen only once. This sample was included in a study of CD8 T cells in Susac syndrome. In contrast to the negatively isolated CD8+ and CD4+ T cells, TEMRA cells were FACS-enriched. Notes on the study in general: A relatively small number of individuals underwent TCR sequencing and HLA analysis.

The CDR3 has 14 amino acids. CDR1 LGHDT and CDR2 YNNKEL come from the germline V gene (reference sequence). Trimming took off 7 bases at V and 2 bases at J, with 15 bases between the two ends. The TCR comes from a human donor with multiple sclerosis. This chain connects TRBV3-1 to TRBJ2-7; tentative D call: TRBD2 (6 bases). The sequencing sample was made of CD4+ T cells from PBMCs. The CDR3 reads CASTDSGGTYEQYF. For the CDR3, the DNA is TGTGCCAGCACCGATAGCGGCGGAACCTACGAGCAGTACTTC.